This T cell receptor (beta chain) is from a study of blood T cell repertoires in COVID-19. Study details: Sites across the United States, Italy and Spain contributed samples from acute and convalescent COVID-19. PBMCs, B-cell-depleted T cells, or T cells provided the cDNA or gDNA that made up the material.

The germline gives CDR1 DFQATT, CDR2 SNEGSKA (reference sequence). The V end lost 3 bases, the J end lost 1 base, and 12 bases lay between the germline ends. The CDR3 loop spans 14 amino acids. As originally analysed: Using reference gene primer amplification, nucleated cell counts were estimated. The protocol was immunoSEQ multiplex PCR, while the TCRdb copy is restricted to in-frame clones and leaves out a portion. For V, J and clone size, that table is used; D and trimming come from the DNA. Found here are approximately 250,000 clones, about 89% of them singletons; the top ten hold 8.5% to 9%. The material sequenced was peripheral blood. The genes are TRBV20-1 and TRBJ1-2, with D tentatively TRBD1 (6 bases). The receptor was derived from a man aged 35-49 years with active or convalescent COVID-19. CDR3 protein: CSASPGANNYGYTF. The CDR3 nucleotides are TGCAGTGCTAGTCCAGGGGCCAATAACTATGGCTACACCTTC.